The rows below give T cell receptor beta chains drawn from one sample of a study of molecular identifiers for immune sequencing clone quantification. TCRdb reprocessed the PCR reads with MiXCR, giving one entry per CDR3 protein. The sample shows just under 65,000 distinct CDR3 sequences, 19% of them seen only once. The sample consisted of naive CD8+ T cells from blood, with Jurkat cell RNA spiked in. Receptors were obtained from a human donor in good health. Some libraries in this study had Jurkat cell RNA spiked in. Both conserved end residues are part of each CDR3. Each record gives: J gene, V gene, CDR3 protein.

TRBJ2-3 TRBV10-2 CASSARASGIEDTQYF
TRBJ2-1 TRBV7-9 CASTEPTGAANEQFF
TRBJ1-2 TRBV29-1 CSVEAGRTGSLLYGYTF
TRBJ2-1 TRBV6-4 CASSDSTSRTLYNEQFF
TRBJ2-1 TRBV6-2/TRBV6-3 CASSYSIVGYSEQFF
TRBJ1-3 TRBV7-9 CASSLLIGSGNTIYF
TRBJ1-4 TRBV7-7 CASSLVSGHEKTNEKLFF
TRBJ1-4 TRBV11-2 CASRGGPREKLFF
TRBJ2-3 TRBV19 CASSNLENSVMGDTQYF
TRBJ2-3 TRBV11-2 CASSLVIASTDTQYF
TRBJ1-4 TRBV27 CASGTLPHRVGEKLFF
TRBJ1-1 TRBV27 CASRTGGTEAFF
TRBJ1-1 TRBV30 CAWRRIQGLMAEAFF